Below, one T cell receptor beta chain is given with its context. This sample was taken from a study of blood T cell repertoires in COVID-19. Only in-frame clones appear in the TCRdb table, and some are missing; sequencing was by immunoSEQ multiplex PCR. The data show 200,000 to 250,000 clones, approximately 91% seen once. Trimming took off 5 bases at V and 4 bases at J, with 15 bases between the two ends. This CDR3 comprises 15 residues. Germline assignment: CDR1 MGHRA and CDR2 YSYEKL. Sequencing was carried out using peripheral blood. The receptor's source is a man younger than 40 with COVID-19, enrolled during active disease. This chain connects TRBV4-1 to TRBJ2-1; weak D call: TRBD1 (6 bases). CDR3 sequence: CASSKFGGVYNEQFF. CDR3 DNA: TGCGCCAGCAGCAAATTTGGGGGCGTATACAATGAGCAGTTCTTC.